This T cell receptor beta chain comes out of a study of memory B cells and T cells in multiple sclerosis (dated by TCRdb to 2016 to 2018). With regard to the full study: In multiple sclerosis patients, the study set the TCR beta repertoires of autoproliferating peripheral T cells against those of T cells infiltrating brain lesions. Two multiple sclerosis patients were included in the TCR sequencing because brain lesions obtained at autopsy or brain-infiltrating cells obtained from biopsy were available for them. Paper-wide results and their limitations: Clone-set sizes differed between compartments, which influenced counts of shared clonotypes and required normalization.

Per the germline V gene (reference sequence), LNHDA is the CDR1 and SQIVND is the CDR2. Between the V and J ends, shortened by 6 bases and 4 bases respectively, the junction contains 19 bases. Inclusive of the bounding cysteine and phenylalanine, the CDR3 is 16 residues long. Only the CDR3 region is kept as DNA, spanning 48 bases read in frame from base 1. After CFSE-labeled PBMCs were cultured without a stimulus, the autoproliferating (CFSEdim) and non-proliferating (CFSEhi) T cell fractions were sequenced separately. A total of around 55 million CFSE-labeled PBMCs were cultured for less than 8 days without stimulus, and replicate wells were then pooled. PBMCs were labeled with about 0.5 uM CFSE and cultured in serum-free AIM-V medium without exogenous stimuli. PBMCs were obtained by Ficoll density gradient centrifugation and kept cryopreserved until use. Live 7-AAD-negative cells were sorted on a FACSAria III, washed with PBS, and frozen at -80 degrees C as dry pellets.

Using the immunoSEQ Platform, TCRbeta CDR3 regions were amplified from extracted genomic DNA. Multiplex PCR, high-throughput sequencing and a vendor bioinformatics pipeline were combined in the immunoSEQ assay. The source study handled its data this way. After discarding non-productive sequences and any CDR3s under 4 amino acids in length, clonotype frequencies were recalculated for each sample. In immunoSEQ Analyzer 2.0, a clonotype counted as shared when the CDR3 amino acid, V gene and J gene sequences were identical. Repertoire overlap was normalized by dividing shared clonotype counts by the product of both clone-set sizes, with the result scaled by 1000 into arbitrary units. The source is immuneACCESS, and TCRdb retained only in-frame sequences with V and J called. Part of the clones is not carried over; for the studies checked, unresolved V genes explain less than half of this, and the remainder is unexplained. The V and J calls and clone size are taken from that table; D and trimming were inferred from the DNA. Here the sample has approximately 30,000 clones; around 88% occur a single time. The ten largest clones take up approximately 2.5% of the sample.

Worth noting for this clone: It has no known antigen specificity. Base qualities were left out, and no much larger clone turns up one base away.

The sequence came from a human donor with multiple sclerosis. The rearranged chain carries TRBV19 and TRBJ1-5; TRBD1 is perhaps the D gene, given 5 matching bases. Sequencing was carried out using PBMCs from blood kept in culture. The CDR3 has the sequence CASSPAVQGRNQPQHF. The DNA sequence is TGTGCCAGTAGCCCTGCCGTCCAGGGACGGAATCAGCCCCAGCATTTT.